The 31 T cell receptor beta chains listed next were all sequenced from one sample in a study of blood T cells in healthy people across ages. A second PCR, run for roughly 7 to 11 cycles, used a sample-barcoded 5' primer plus a J-beta primer mix. In TCRdb, the 5' RACE reads were re-called with MiXCR into one record per CDR3 protein. This table has 1.5 million to 2 million distinct CDR3 sequences, 39% appearing once. Specimen: blood. The receptors shown here come from a human donor in good health.

The sample holds one count of this clonotype. The J gene is TRBJ2-1, the V gene TRBV3-1; D is possibly TRBD2 (5 bases). Trimming shortened V by 4 bases and J by 6 bases, and 22 bases separated the two germline ends. This CDR3 region has 17 residues. CDR1 and CDR2 (germline): LGHDT, YNNKEL (reference sequence). Here the CDR3 DNA reads TGTGCCAGCAGCCCCCCGGGCGCGAGGGCTTGGTCCAATGAGCAGTTCTTC. Its protein product is CASSPPGARAWSNEQFF.

CDR3 nucleotides: TGCAGTGCTATTTACAGGGGGCTCGCCTACGAGCAGTACTTC. It is translated as CSAIYRGLAYEQYF. The genes are TRBV20-1 and TRBJ2-7; 9 bases agree with TRBD1. The CDR3 sequence is 14 residues long. V dropped 4 bases and J dropped 2; count of bases not matched to a gene: 6. The germline gives CDR1 DFQATT, CDR2 SNEGSKA (reference sequence).

As for this clonotype: This may stem from a read error, because a much larger clone lies one nucleotide away. The CDR3 bases are TGTGCCGGCAGCTTAGGGGCTAGCGGGGGAGAGACCCAGTACTTC. It yields the protein CAGSLGASGGETQYF. V and J are TRBV7-2 and TRBJ2-5; 10 nucleotides line up with TRBD2. The germline V gene has CDR1 SGHTA and CDR2 FQGNSA. This CDR3 spans 15 amino acids.

This clonotype was counted a few times. The chain joins TRBV5-1 to TRBJ2-3; 8 bases are a match to TRBD1. J was trimmed by 6 bases and V by 5 bases; bases with no gene match: 8. This CDR3 is 14 amino acids long. Per germline, CDR1 SGHRS and CDR2 YFSETQ. The CDR3 coding sequence is TGCGCCAGCAGGCAAGGACAGGGCTCCGATACGCAGTATTTT. Its protein product is CASRQGQGSDTQYF. Combining the CDR3 with reference TRBV5-1 and TRBJ2-3 gives the whole variable domain KAGVTQTPRYLIKTRGQQVTLSCSPISGHRSVSWYQQTPGQGLQFLFEYFSETQRNKGNFPGRFSGRQFSNSRSEMNVSTLELGDSALYLCASRQGQGSDTQYFGPGTRLTVL.

This chain connects TRBV9 to TRBJ2-3; the D gene is possibly TRBD2 (5 bases). The germline V gene has CDR1 SGDLS and CDR2 YYNGEE. This CDR3 has 14 amino acids. V was pared by 0 bases and J by 3 bases, with 8 bases between. This CDR3 reads CASSVGPGTDTQYF. In nucleotides, the CDR3 is TGTGCCAGCAGCGTAGGGCCGGGGACAGATACGCAGTATTTT.

This clonotype appeared a few times. CDR3 DNA sequence: TGTGCCAGCAGTTACTCAGGGACTAGCGGGGGTCTGAACACCGGGGAGCTGTTTTTT. Translating it yields CASSYSGTSGGLNTGELFF. J is TRBJ2-2 and V is TRBV6-5; 14 bases are shared with TRBD2. The CDR3 spans 19 residues. The germline V gene has CDR1 MNHEY and CDR2 SVGAGI. The V and J ends lost 0 bases and 1 base, in that order; junction bases with no gene match: 4.

As to this clonotype: Its ends do not fully match the called genes, so a read error is possible. The V call is TRBV28, the J call TRBJ1-2, with 7 bases fitting TRBD1. The germline CDR1 and CDR2 sequences are MDHEN and SYDVKM. The CDR3 has 15 amino acids. DNA of the CDR3: TGTGCCAGCAGTTCGGAAACAGGGGACCACTATGGCTGCACCTTC. This translates into CASSSETGDHYGCTF.

The chain couples TRBV20-1 to TRBJ2-7; 7 bases agree with TRBD2. V lost 3 bases, J lost 2 bases, and 13 bases stayed unmatched. The V gene's germline CDR1 is DFQATT and CDR2 SNEGSKA (reference sequence). The CDR3 runs 16 residues. DNA of the CDR3: TGCAGTGCTAGTTCCGGTGGGCCTAGCGGAACCTACGAGCAGTACTTC. Translating it yields CSASSGGPSGTYEQYF.

This clonotype was counted between two and nine times. The DNA of the CDR3 is TGTGCCAGCAGTTTCCACGCGGCTGTCACGGAGACCCAGTACTTC. This codes for CASSFHAAVTETQYF. The J gene is TRBJ2-5, the V gene TRBV12-3 or TRBV12-4, with D hard to call. This CDR3 is built from 15 residues. The V end was cut by 3 bases, the J end by 5 bases, with 16 bases between.

The rearrangement joins TRBV5-1 to TRBJ2-5; no clear D gene. The CDR3 length is 15 residues. Germline V gives CDR1 SGHRS, CDR2 YFSETQ. The V end lost 0 bases, the J end lost 2 bases, and 11 bases lay between the germline ends. The CDR3 here is CASSLGDVAQETQYF. The CDR3 nucleotides are TGCGCCAGCAGCTTGGGAGACGTGGCTCAAGAGACCCAGTACTTC.

This clonotype has only a few counts. This sequence joins TRBV5-1 and TRBJ1-2; no reliable D call. V lost 0 bases, J lost 4 bases, and 16 bases lay in between. Germline V lookup: CDR1 SGHRS, CDR2 YFSETQ. This CDR3 has 16 amino acids. CDR3 nucleotides: TGCGCCAGCAGCTTGGAGGGCTCACAGAGCGGCTATGGCTACACCTTC. It encodes CASSLEGSQSGYGYTF.

The rearrangement links TRBV7-9 to TRBJ1-1, with D possibly being TRBD1 (6 bases). CDR1 is SEHNR, CDR2 FQNEAQ, per germline (reference sequence). The ends were cut back, 3 bases at V and 4 bases at J, with 12 bases in the middle. The CDR3 is 14 amino acids. CDR3 residues: CASSFAQGSTEAFF. The CDR3, as DNA: TGTGCCAGCAGCTTTGCCCAGGGGAGCACTGAAGCTTTCTTT.

The chain uses TRBV18 and TRBJ1-3; 7 nucleotides match TRBD1. V gave up 1 base and J gave up 0 bases; unmatched junction bases: 6. Germline V lookup: CDR1 KGHSH, CDR2 LQKENI. This CDR3 has 17 amino acids. CDR3 coding DNA: TGTGCCAGCTCACCACGAGGGACAGCTAACTCTGGAAACACCATATATTTT. This gives the protein CASSPRGTANSGNTIYF.

The V call is TRBV3-1, the J call TRBJ1-2; a weak D match, TRBD1 (5 bases). V was shortened by 4 bases and J by 6 bases, with 12 bases between the two germline ends. Germline loops: CDR1 LGHDT, CDR2 YNNKEL (reference sequence). The CDR3 sequence is 13 residues long. DNA of the CDR3: TGTGCCAGCAGCCCCGGGACGAAGCATGGCTACACCTTC. It is translated as CASSPGTKHGYTF.

The chain joins TRBV29-1 to TRBJ2-4, with 10 bases identical to TRBD1. Matching the DNA end better, TRBJ2-7 makes the J call doubtful. The CDR3 extends over 15 amino acids. Germline values: CDR1 SQVTM, CDR2 ANQGSEA. In DNA, the CDR3 is TGCAGCGTTGAAAGGGGCGGGACAGGGGCTTCCGAGCAGTACTTC. Protein sequence: CSVERGGTGASEQYF.

In this sample, this clonotype turned up a few times. The J gene is TRBJ2-3, the V gene TRBV25-1; D is possibly TRBD2 (6 bases). CDR3 length equals 14 residues. Germline CDR1 and CDR2: MGHDK and SYGVNS. The V gene lost 10 bases and the J gene lost 1 base, with 15 bases spanning the gap. CDR3: CATGSIKGTDTQYF. The CDR3 DNA follows: TGTGCCACCGGGAGCATTAAGGGCACAGATACGCAGTATTTT.

This clonotype turned up a few times. The V and J genes are TRBV7-6 and TRBJ2-7; D is unclear. The CDR3 loop spans 16 amino acids. Germline loops: CDR1 SGHVS, CDR2 FNYEAQ. V lost 4 bases, J lost 0 bases, and 16 bases lay in between. CDR3 in DNA: TGTGCCAGCAGCTCGTCGGACGGGCAGAGCTCCTACGAGCAGTACTTC. As protein: CASSSSDGQSSYEQYF.

This chain links TRBV10-3 with TRBJ2-3; D possibly corresponds to TRBD2 (6 bases). CDR3 size: 14 residues. V was cut by 10 bases and J by 3 bases, with 17 bases left in between. From germline, CDR1 is ENHRY and CDR2 SYGVKD. DNA of the CDR3: TGTGCCACCTGGCCCGGGACTTCGACAGATACGCAGTATTTT. Its protein product is CATWPGTSTDTQYF.

This chain connects TRBV7-2 to TRBJ2-3; 10 positions agree with TRBD2. The CDR3 runs to 16 residues. Germline loops: CDR1 SGHTA, CDR2 FQGNSA. V shed 4 bases and J 3 bases; nucleotides not matched to a gene: 7. The CDR3 DNA sequence: TGTGCCAGCAGCTCCTCAAGCGGGGGGGCGACAGATACGCAGTATTTT. Translated, it gives CASSSSSGGATDTQYF.

This clonotype was counted a few times. The V and J genes are TRBV7-2 and TRBJ1-6; possible D gene TRBD1, 5 bases. Germline V gene sequence: CDR1 SGHTA, CDR2 FQGNSA. The CDR3 loop spans 14 amino acids. V lost 2 bases and J 10 bases, leaving 12 bases between the germline ends. CDR3 residues: CASSLSGGRSPLHF. Written as DNA, the CDR3 is TGTGCCAGCAGCTTATCGGGGGGGAGATCACCCCTCCACTTT.

For the CDR3, the DNA is TGTGCCAGCAGCTTACTGAGCGGGGGTTGGGGAAATGAGCAGTTCTTC. This sequence encodes CASSLLSGGWGNEQFF. This rearrangement joins TRBV13 to TRBJ2-1; 8 nucleotides match TRBD2. V lost 2 bases, J lost 7 bases, and 10 bases stayed unmatched. Germline V gene data show CDR1 as PRHDT and CDR2 as FYEKMQ (reference sequence). The CDR3 contains 16 residues.

The V and J genes are TRBV6-6 and TRBJ1-2, with 10 bases that match TRBD1. After removal of 10 bases from V and 8 bases from J, the junction contained 10 bases not matched to a gene. The CDR3 sequence is 13 residues long. Looked up from germline, CDR1 is MNHNY and CDR2 is SVGAGI (reference sequence). CDR3 in DNA: TGTGCCACTACAGGACAGGGGGGAGTCGGCTACACCTTC. Amino acids: CATTGQGGVGYTF.

A single count supports this clonotype. CDR3 bases: TGTGCCAGCAGTTCAAGTCGGGACAGGGACGAGCAGTACTTC. Amino acid sequence: CASSSSRDRDEQYF. The chain joins TRBV12-3 or TRBV12-4 to TRBJ2-7; 9 positions match TRBD1. This CDR3 is 14 amino acids long. Trimming at V came to 4 bases and at J to 5 bases, leaving 6 bases not matched to a gene.

The V gene is TRBV3-1, the J gene TRBJ2-7; D is possibly TRBD1 (6 bases). In germline, CDR1 is LGHDT, CDR2 YNNKEL (reference sequence). The CDR3 is 14 amino acids. Trimming removed 4 bases from V and 3 bases from J, with 13 bases in between. Written as DNA, the CDR3 is TGTGCCAGCAGCCCTGGGACATATGTCTACGAGCAGTACTTC. Its protein product is CASSPGTYVYEQYF.

In this sample, this clonotype turned up a few times. The genes are TRBV9 and TRBJ2-1; maybe TRBD2 (7 bases). CDR1 SGDLS and CDR2 YYNGEE come from the germline V gene. The CDR3 consists of 15 residues. Between the trimmed V and J ends, which lost 3 bases and 8 bases, there was a span of 18 bases. CDR3 DNA: TGTGCCAGCAGCGGGGTACTAGGGGGGGCGGATGAGCAGTTCTTC. This encodes CASSGVLGGADEQFF. The full variable domain, in which reference TRBV9 and TRBJ2-1 provide the parts outside the CDR3, is DSGVTQTPKHLITATGQRVTLRCSPRSGDLSVYWYQQSLDQGLQFLIQYYNGEERAKGNILERFSAQQFPDLHSELNLSSLELGDSALYFCASSGVLGGADEQFFGPGTRLTVL.

About this clonotype itself: The junction does not match germline at one end; this may be a read error. This chain uses TRBV29-1 with TRBJ2-3, with D maybe TRBD2 (6 bases). Germline V gives CDR1 SQVTM, CDR2 ANQGSEA. This CDR3 contains 13 residues. For the CDR3, the DNA is TGCAGCGTCCGGGACTTCAACACAGATACGCAGTGTTTT. Encoded protein: CSVRDFNTDTQCF.

The J gene is TRBJ1-2, the V gene TRBV2, with 8 positions matching TRBD1. Germline V lookup: CDR1 SNHLY, CDR2 FYNNEI. The V segment lost 5 bases and the J segment 3 bases; nucleotides outside the gene matches: 8. The CDR3 has 15 residues. CDR3 DNA sequence: TGTGCCAGCAGTATCGGACAGGGCCCTCACTATGGCTACACCTTC. Encoded protein: CASSIGQGPHYGYTF.

This clonotype turned up a few times. The genes are TRBV2 and TRBJ2-7, with a possible D match to TRBD2 (6 bases). CDR1 is SNHLY, CDR2 FYNNEI, per germline. CDR3 length: 13 residues. Trimming removed 4 bases from V and 4 bases from J, with 11 bases in between. The CDR3 region has the DNA TGTGCCAGCAGTGGGGTTGGAGGGTACGAGCAGTACTTC. Protein sequence: CASSGVGGYEQYF.

The chain uses TRBV10-3 and TRBJ2-3; D might be TRBD1 (5 bases). The V end lost 10 bases, the J end lost 5 bases, and 16 bases lay between the germline ends. The germline CDR1 and CDR2 sequences are ENHRY and SYGVKD. CDR3 size: 13 residues. CDR3 region: CASRVRVEDTQYF. DNA of the CDR3: TGTGCCAGTCGGGTCAGGGTAGAAGATACGCAGTATTTT.

The chain combines TRBV28 with TRBJ2-1; TRBD2 matches 10 bases. The CDR3 sequence is 19 residues long. Germline lookup yields CDR1 MDHEN and CDR2 SYDVKM. V lost 3 bases, J lost 2 bases, and 13 bases stayed unmatched. This chain's CDR3 is CASSFRSGGSGGAYNEQFF. The CDR3 nucleotides are TGTGCCAGCAGTTTTCGGTCAGGGGGCAGCGGGGGGGCCTACAATGAGCAGTTCTTC.

In its sample, this clonotype was seen once. The chain recombines TRBV12-3 or TRBV12-4 with TRBJ2-1, with 10 bases fitting TRBD2. V was pared by 6 bases and J by 8 bases, with 10 bases of the junction left unmatched. The CDR3 runs 15 residues. The CDR3, as DNA: TGTGCCAGCAGCTCGCTAGCGGGGGCTGTCTATGAGCAGTTCTTC. Residues: CASSSLAGAVYEQFF.